This T cell receptor (beta chain) was identified during a study of T cell changes during pregnancy in multiple sclerosis. This CDR3 is built from 18 residues. Germline values: CDR1 SNHLY, CDR2 FYNNEI. With 1 base clipped from V and 2 bases from J, the junction kept 9 bases outside the gene matches. Repertoires were generated with immunoSEQ multiplex PCR, while TCRdb's copy carries only in-frame clones and drops some. The table has 75,000 to 95,000 clones, roughly nine tenths seen once. The chain links TRBV2 to TRBJ1-1, with 11 bases aligning to TRBD1. Sequenced here: peripheral blood, sampled in the first trimester of pregnancy. The receptor's source is a female donor in good health, enrolled as a control in a pregnancy study. This chain's CDR3 is CASSEVPGTGGGNTEAFF. For the CDR3, the DNA is TGTGCCAGCAGTGAAGTTCCCGGGACAGGGGGGGGAAACACTGAAGCTTTCTTT. The variable domain in full, completed from reference TRBV2 and TRBJ1-1, reads EPEVTQTPSHQVTQMGQEVILRCVPISNHLYFYWYRQILGQKVEFLVSFYNNEISEKSEIFDDQFSVERPDGSNFTLKIRSTKLEDSAMYFCASSEVPGTGGGNTEAFFGQGTRLTVV.